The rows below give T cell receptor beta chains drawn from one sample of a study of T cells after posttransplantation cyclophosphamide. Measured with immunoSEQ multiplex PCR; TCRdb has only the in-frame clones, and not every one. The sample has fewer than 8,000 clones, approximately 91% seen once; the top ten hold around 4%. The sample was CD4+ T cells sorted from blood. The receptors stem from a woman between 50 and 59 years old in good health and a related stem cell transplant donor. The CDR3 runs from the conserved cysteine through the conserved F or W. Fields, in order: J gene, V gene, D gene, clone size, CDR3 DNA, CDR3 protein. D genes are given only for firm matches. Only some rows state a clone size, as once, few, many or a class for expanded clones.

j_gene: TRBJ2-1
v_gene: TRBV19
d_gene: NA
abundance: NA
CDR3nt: TGTGCCAGTAGTAAAGGGTTTAGCGATAATGAGCAGTTCTTC
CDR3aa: CASSKGFSDNEQFF

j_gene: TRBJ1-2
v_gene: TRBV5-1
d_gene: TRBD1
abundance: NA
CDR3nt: TGCGCCAGCAGCTTGTGGACAGGAGGGAACTATGGCTACACCTTC
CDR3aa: CASSLWTGGNYGYTF

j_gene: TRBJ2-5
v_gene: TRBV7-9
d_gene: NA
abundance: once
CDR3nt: TGTGCCAGCAGCCAAGCCCTGGGCAGGCGACAAGAGACCCAGTACTTC
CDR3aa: CASSQALGRRQETQYF

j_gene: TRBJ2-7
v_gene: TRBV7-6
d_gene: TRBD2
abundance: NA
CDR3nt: TGTGCCAGCAGCTCTCGGGCTAGCGGGAGGAGGGCCCACGAGCAGTACTTC
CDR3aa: CASSSRASGRRAHEQYF

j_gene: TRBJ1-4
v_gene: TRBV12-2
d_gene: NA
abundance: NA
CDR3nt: TGTGCAAGTCGCTTAAACCAGACAGCACGAATGACTAATGAAAAACTGTTTTTT
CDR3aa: CASRLNQTARMTNEKLFF

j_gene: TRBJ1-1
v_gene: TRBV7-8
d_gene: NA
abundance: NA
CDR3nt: TGTGCCAGCAGCCCGGACACGAACACTGAAGCTTTCTTT
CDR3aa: CASSPDTNTEAFF

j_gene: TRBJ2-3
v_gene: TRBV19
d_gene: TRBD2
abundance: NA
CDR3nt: TGTGCCAGTAGTATGGGACTAATCGCAGATACGCAGTATTTT
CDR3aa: CASSMGLIADTQYF

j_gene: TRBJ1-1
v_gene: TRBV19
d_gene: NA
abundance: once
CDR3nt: TGTGCCAGTACCGGTCAGTACCTCGGGTCTTTCTTT
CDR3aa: CASTGQYLGSFF

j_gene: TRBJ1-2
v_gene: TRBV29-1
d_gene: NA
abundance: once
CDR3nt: TGCAGCGTTTCCACACAGAACTATGGCTACACCTTC
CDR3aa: CSVSTQNYGYTF

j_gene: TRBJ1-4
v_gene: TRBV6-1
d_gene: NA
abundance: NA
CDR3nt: TGTGCCAGCAGTGACAGGCGAGCTTCGGCTAATGAAAAACTGTTTTTT
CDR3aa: CASSDRRASANEKLFF

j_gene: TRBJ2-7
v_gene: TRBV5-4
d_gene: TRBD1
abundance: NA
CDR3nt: TGTGCCAGCAGCTTGCCCGGGGACAGCAGAACCTACGAGCAGTACTTC
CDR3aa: CASSLPGDSRTYEQYF

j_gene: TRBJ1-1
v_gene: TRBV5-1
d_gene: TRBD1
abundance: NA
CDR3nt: TGCGCCAGCAGCTTGTCCCAGGACAGGGGCTCTGAAGCTTTCTTT
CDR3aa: CASSLSQDRGSEAFF

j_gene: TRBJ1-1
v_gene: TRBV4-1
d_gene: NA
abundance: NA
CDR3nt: TGCGCCAGCAGCCAAGAAGGAGGGCGACTGTCGAACACTGAAGCTTTCTTT
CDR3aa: CASSQEGGRLSNTEAFF

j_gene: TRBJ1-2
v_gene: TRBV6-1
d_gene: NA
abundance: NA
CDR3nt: TGTGCCAGCAGTGAAAGGAGAAACTATGGCTACACCTTC
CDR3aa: CASSERRNYGYTF

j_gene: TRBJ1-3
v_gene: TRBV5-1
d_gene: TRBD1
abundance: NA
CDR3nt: TGCGCCAGCAGCTTCGAACAGGGGGCGACTGGAAACACCATATATTTT
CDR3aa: CASSFEQGATGNTIYF

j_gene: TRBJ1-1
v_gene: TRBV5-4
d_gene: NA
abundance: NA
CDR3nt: TGTGCCAGCAGCTTGGACAGGGAAGATGAAGCTTTCTTT
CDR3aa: CASSLDREDEAFF

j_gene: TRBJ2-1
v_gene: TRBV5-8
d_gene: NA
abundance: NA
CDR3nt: TGTGCCAGCAGCTTGAAGCCCTCCTACAATGAGCAGTTCTTC
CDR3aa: CASSLKPSYNEQFF

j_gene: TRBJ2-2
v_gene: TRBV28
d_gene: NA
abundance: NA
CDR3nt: TGTGCCAGCAGTACGTTCCAGGGGTTGGGCACCGGGGAGCTGTTTTTT
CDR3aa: CASSTFQGLGTGELFF

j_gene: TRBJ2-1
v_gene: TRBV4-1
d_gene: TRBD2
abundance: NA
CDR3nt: TGCGCCAGCAGCCAACCCCGGACTAGCGGGAGCTTCGAGCAGTTCTTC
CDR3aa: CASSQPRTSGSFEQFF

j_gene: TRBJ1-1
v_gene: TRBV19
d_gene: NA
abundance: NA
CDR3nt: TGTGCCAGTAGTATCGGCCGGGAGGGGCTTGGTTACACTGAAGCTTTCTTT
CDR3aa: CASSIGREGLGYTEAFF

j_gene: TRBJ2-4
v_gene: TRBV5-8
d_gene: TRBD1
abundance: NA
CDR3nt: TGTGCCAGCAGCTTGGGGACAGGGGCCAAAAACATTCAGTACTTC
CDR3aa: CASSLGTGAKNIQYF

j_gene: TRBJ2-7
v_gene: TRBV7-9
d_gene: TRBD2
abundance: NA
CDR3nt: TGTGCCAGCAGCTTAGGACTAGCGGGAGACCACGAGCAGTACTTC
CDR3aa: CASSLGLAGDHEQYF

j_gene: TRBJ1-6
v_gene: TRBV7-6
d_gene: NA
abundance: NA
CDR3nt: TGTGCCAGCAGCTTAGACACATATAATTCCCCCCTCCACTTT
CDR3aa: CASSLDTYNSPLHF

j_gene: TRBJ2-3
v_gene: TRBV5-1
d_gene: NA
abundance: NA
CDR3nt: TGCGCCAGCAGCAGGGCGAATGGCGGGAGCACAGATACGCAGTATTTT
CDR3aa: CASSRANGGSTDTQYF

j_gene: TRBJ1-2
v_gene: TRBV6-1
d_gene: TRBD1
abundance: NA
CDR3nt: TGTGCCAGCAGTGCAGGACAGGGGATAGTTGGCTACACCTTC
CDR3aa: CASSAGQGIVGYTF

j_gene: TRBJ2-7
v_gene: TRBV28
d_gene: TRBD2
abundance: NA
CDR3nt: TGTGCCAGCAGCCCGGGGACTAGCGGGAGGGCCTGGACCTACGAGCAGTACTTC
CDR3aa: CASSPGTSGRAWTYEQYF

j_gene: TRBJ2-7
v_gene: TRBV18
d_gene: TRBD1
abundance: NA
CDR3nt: TGTGCCAGCTCATCAGACAGGGGACAGTCCGAGCAGTACTTC
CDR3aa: CASSSDRGQSEQYF

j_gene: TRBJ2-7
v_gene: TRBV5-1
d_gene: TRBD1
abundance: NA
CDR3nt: TGCGCCAGCAGCCTTTCCCTGGGGACAGGGTCCTACGAGCAGTACTTC
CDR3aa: CASSLSLGTGSYEQYF

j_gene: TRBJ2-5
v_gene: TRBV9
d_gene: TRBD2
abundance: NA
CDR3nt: TGTGCCAGCAGCTCTGGACTAGCGGGGGGGCCGCGGGAGACCCAGTACTTC
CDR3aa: CASSSGLAGGPRETQYF

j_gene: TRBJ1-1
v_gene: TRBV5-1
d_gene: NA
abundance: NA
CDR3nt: TGCGCCAGCAGCTTGGAGGTCGGAGAGAACACTGAAGCTTTCTTT
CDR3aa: CASSLEVGENTEAFF

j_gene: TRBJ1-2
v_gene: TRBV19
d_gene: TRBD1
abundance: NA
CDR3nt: TGTGCCAGTAACGGTACTCCCCTTGGACAGGGAGATGGCTACACCTTC
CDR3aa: CASNGTPLGQGDGYTF

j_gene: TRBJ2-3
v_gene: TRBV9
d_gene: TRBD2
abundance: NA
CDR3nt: TGTGCCAGCAGCGCAACTAGCGGGAGGGGGGATACGCAGTATTTT
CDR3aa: CASSATSGRGDTQYF

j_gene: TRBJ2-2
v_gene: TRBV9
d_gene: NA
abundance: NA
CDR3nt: TGTGCCAGCAGCGCCACTCCGAACACCGGGGAGCTGTTTTTT
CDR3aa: CASSATPNTGELFF

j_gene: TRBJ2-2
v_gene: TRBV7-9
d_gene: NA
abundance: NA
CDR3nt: TGTGCCAGCAGCCCCTGGGGGGACACCGGGGAGCTGTTTTTT
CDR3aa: CASSPWGDTGELFF

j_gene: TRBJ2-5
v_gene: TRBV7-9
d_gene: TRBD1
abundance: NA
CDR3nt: TGTGCCAGCAGTCCCAGGGGGCCGGAGACCCAGTACTTC
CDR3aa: CASSPRGPETQYF

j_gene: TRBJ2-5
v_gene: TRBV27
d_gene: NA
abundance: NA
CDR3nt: TGTGCCAGCAGGTTAAGGGGGTTCCAAGAGACCCAGTACTTC
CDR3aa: CASRLRGFQETQYF

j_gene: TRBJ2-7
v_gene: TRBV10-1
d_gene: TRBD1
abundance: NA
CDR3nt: TGCGCCAGCAGTGAGTCGAGGGCAGGACCTACAGGGGGCTCCTACGAGCAGTACTTC
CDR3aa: CASSESRAGPTGGSYEQYF

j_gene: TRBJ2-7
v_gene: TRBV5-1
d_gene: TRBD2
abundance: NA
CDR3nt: TGCGCCAGCAGCTTTGGGACTAGCGGGAGTTTCACCTACGAGCAGTACTTC
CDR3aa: CASSFGTSGSFTYEQYF

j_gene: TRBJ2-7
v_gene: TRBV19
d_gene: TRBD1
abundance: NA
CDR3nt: TGTGCCAGTAGTATTGGAAGAGGGGGCCTCAACTACGAGCAGTACTTC
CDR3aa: CASSIGRGGLNYEQYF

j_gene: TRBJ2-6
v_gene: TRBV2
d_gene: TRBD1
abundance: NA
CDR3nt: TGTGCCAGCACTGGGGACAGAGAGTCTGGGGCCAACGTCCTGACTTTC
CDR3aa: CASTGDRESGANVLTF

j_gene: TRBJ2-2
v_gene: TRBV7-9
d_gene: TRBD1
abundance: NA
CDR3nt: TGTGCCAGCAGACGAACAGGGGACACCGGGGAGCTGTTTTTT
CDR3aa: CASRRTGDTGELFF

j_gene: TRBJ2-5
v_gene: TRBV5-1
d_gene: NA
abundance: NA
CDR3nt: TGCGCCAGCAACGAGGGTGGGAGGGAGACCCAGTACTTC
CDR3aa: CASNEGGRETQYF

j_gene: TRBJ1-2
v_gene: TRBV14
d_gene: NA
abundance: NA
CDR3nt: TGTGCCAGCAGCCAAGAGAGATGGGCAGGGACAAACTATGGCTACACCTTC
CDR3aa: CASSQERWAGTNYGYTF

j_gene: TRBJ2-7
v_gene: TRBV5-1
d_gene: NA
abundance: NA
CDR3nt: TGCGCCAGCAGCTTGGAAGTCAGGGGAATAAGCTCCTACGAGCAGTACTTC
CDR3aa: CASSLEVRGISSYEQYF

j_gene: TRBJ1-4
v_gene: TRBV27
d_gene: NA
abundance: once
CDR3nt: TGTGCCAGCAGTTTAATGTTACAGGAAAAACTGTTTTTT
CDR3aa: CASSLMLQEKLFF

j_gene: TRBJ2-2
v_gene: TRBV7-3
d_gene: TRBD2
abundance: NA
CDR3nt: TGTGCCAGCAGCTTAACGACTAGCGGAGGGGGCGGAGCCGGGGAGCTGTTTTTT
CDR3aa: CASSLTTSGGGGAGELFF